This TCR beta chain was recorded in a study of shared T cell receptors in the human thymus. This CDR3 region has 14 residues. The V end was cut by 0 bases, the J end by 4 bases, with 10 bases between. Germline CDR1 SGHRS, CDR2 YFSETQ. Measured with immunoSEQ multiplex PCR; TCRdb has only the in-frame clones, and not every one. The table shows about 610,000 clones, with more than 75% occurring only once. Separately, the same data were catalogued under a study of human thymus T cells. That source notes: Resections were taken during corrective heart surgery, and the thymus tissue came from these. Gene usage (both V and J) appeared biased in thymic and blood repertoires. What related research reported was that thymic repertoires overlapped highly among unrelated individuals.

This receptor was identified in a boy younger than two with a congenital heart defect. Sequences were obtained from thymocytes. The chain employs TRBV5-1 and TRBJ1-2; no clear D gene. CDR3 amino acids: CASSLARGAYGYTF. CDR3 in DNA: TGCGCCAGCAGCTTGGCGCGGGGAGCCTATGGCTACACCTTC.